The sequence of this T cell receptor (beta chain) was determined in a study of blood T cell repertoires in COVID-19. Study information: Samples taken during acute and convalescent COVID-19 were collected in the United States, Italy and Spain. Sample material is recorded as cDNA or gDNA derived from T cells, B-cell-depleted T cells, or PBMCs.

Source study methods: Reference gene primer amplification yielded estimated nucleated cell counts. Libraries were prepared by immunoSEQ multiplex PCR; TCRdb keeps only in-frame clonotypes and omits some of them. V, J and clone size reflect that table, while D and trimming were determined from the DNA. Of approximately 190,000 clones listed, roughly 80% are singletons. This CDR3 has 14 amino acids. The J segment lost 5 bases and the V segment lost 3 bases, leaving 4 bases of the junction unmatched. Germline V gene sequence: CDR1 MNHEY, CDR2 SMNVEV (reference sequence). The receptor was derived from a man in his thirties or forties with active or convalescent COVID-19. The sequenced sample was peripheral blood. This chain links TRBV27 with TRBJ1-2, with 9 bases aligning to TRBD1. CDR3 sequence reads: CASSLTGGGYGYTF. The CDR3 DNA reads as TGTGCCAGCAGTTTGACAGGGGGTGGGTATGGCTACACCTTC.